Presented here are 27 T cell receptor beta chains from one specimen sequenced in a study of esophageal squamous cell carcinoma under preoperative chemotherapy. Time point indicated: before preoperative PTX-NDP chemotherapy. TCRdb itself ran the PCR reads through MiXCR, one entry per CDR3 protein. The sample consists of 6,600 or so distinct CDR3 sequences, roughly 32% of them appearing once. This material was obtained from a patient given preoperative chemotherapy. These receptors all stem from a human donor with esophageal squamous cell carcinoma. The donor label of this sample is uncertain.

Turning to this clonotype: Compared with germline, one end of the junction differs, possibly owing to a read error. V is TRBV12-3 or TRBV12-4 and J is TRBJ2-3, with D uncertain. The J call may be mistaken, given a closer DNA end match to TRBJ2-7. The CDR3 has 12 amino acids. The CDR3 region is CGSSLSGHEQYF. CDR3 sequence (DNA): TGTGGCAGCAGTTTGTCCGGGCACGAGCAGTACTTC.

This clonotype was counted at least ten times. J is TRBJ2-2 and V is TRBV7-3; D is unresolved. From germline, CDR1 is SGHTA and CDR2 FQGTGA. CDR3 length: 15 residues. V lost 1 base, J lost 4 bases, and 10 bases lay in between. The CDR3 bases are TGTGCCAGCAGCTTAATGGTCCGCGGCACCGGGGAGCTGTTTTTT. This sequence encodes CASSLMVRGTGELFF.

By sample share, this clonotype is medium-sized. The V and J genes are TRBV7-6 and TRBJ2-1; TRBD2 aligns across 7 bases. Germline lookup yields CDR1 SGHVS and CDR2 FNYEAQ. J lost 1 base, V lost 2 bases, and 5 bases had no gene match. The CDR3 has 16 residues. CDR3 sequence (DNA): TGTGCCAGCAGCTTATTGGGCGGGAGTTCCTACAATGAGCAGTTCTTC. Its translation is CASSLLGGSSYNEQFF.

This clonotype was detected ten times or more. The chain recombines TRBV6-1 with TRBJ1-3; tentative D call: TRBD1 (6 bases). Germline CDR1 MNHNS, CDR2 SASEGT. This CDR3 spans 16 amino acids. Trimming left V 6 bases short and J 0 bases short, with 15 bases between. The CDR3 loop is CASRGTGIGSGNTIYF. The CDR3 DNA reads as TGTGCCAGCAGAGGTACAGGGATTGGCTCTGGAAACACCATATATTTT.

V is TRBV7-8 and J is TRBJ2-1; D unclear. From germline, CDR1 is SGHVS and CDR2 FQNEAQ. The CDR3 runs to 17 residues. V was clipped by 2 bases and J by 13 bases, with 27 bases between them. CDR3 sequence: CASSLSWSPGLSRTQFF. The DNA of the CDR3 is TGTGCCAGCAGCTTATCTTGGTCACCGGGCCTAAGTAGGACCCAGTTCTTC.

By share, this clonotype ranks as medium-sized. The genes are TRBV12-3 or TRBV12-4 and TRBJ2-1, with 10 bases aligning to TRBD2. The CDR3 is 17 residues long. Trimming removed 4 bases from V and 7 bases from J; junction bases left unmatched: 13. This CDR3 reads CASSYSSTSGMFNEQFF. DNA of the CDR3: TGTGCCAGCAGTTACTCCTCAACTAGCGGGATGTTTAATGAGCAGTTCTTC.

On this clonotype: The germline gene is not matched at one end of the junction; a read error may be the cause. The gene calls are TRBV7-2 and TRBJ2-7; tentatively, D is TRBD1 or TRBD2 (5 bases each). CDR3 length: 14 residues. Germline V gene data show CDR1 as SGHTA and CDR2 as FQGNSA. DNA of the CDR3: TGTGACAGCGGACCTAGTGGGGGCTCCTACGAGCAGTACTTC. This sequence encodes CDSGPSGGSYEQYF. The complete variable domain, with remaining parts taken from reference TRBV7-2 and TRBJ2-7, reads GAGVSQSPSNKVTEKGKDVELRCDPISGHTALYWYRQSLGQGLEFLIYFQGNSAPDKSGLPSDRFSAERTGGSVSTLTIQRTQQEDSAVYLCDSGPSGGSYEQYFGPGTRLTVT.

This clonotype was counted ten times or more. The chain recombines TRBV7-8 with TRBJ2-3; possibly TRBD1 or TRBD2 for D (5 bases each). Trimming removed 4 bases at V and 5 bases at J, with 31 bases between. Germline CDR1 and CDR2: SGHVS and FQNEAQ. The CDR3 length is 20 residues. The CDR3 region is CASSWDPKDRSSGSVDTQYF. In nucleotides, the CDR3 is TGTGCCAGCAGCTGGGACCCGAAAGATAGGTCCAGTGGCTCGGTAGATACGCAGTATTTT.

As to this clonotype: This may come from a read error, since a much larger clone is one base off. The chain recombines TRBV7-2 with TRBJ2-1, with 9 bases lining up with TRBD2. With the DNA end fitting TRBJ2-7 better, the J assignment may be wrong. The length of the CDR3 is 15 residues. CDR1 and CDR2 from the germline V gene are SGHTA and FQGNSA. In DNA, the CDR3 is TGTGCCAGCAGCTTTGCTAGCGGGATGTATTGCGAGCAGTACTTC. The encoded protein is CASSFASGMYCEQYF.

This clonotype was observed at least ten times. V is TRBV6-1 and J is TRBJ2-7, with D possibly matching TRBD2 (6 bases). The CDR3 runs to 16 residues. Trimming removed 2 bases from V and 3 bases from J, with 17 bases in between. Looked up from germline, CDR1 is MNHNS and CDR2 is SASEGT. The CDR3 region is CASSEFERGGVYEQYF. Written as DNA, the CDR3 is TGTGCCAGCAGTGAATTTGAACGGGGAGGTGTCTACGAGCAGTACTTC.

In its sample, this clonotype was seen many times. The gene calls are TRBV12-3 or TRBV12-4 and TRBJ2-5; 7 bases match TRBD1. V lost 9 bases, J lost 3 bases, and 7 bases stayed unmatched. The CDR3 totals 13 residues. The CDR3 DNA follows: TGTGCCAGGCCGGGAACAGGGGAAGAGACCCAGTACTTC. Translated: CARPGTGEETQYF.

Ten or more counts support this clonotype. CDR3 DNA: TGTGCCAGCTCCATAGCGGGACCCACCGGGGAGCTGTTTTTT. This codes for CASSIAGPTGELFF. The chain joins TRBV11-2 to TRBJ2-2, with 8 bases that match TRBD2. The CDR3 is 14 residues long. Trimming took 8 bases from V and 4 from J; bases not matched to a gene: 6. Germline V gene data show CDR1 as SGHAT and CDR2 as FQNNGV.

This clonotype appeared many times. A much larger clone differs from this one at a single base, so this may be a read error. The chain joins TRBV6-1 to TRBJ2-1; 8 bases map to TRBD2. The tail of the sequence fits TRBJ2-7 better, so the J call may be wrong. Germline CDR1 reads MNHNS; CDR2 reads SASEGT. The CDR3 length is 16 residues. The CDR3 sequence is CASIGTLGLAGNEQYF. In DNA, the CDR3 is TGTGCCAGCATTGGAACTCTAGGACTAGCTGGGAATGAGCAGTACTTC.

This clonotype has just a few counts. A much larger clone differs by one base, so this may be a read error. The chain uses TRBV7-8 and TRBJ2-1; no clear D gene. The CDR3 has 15 amino acids. V was cut by 5 bases and J by 10 bases, with 21 bases left in between. Germline CDR1 SGHVS, CDR2 FQNEAQ. CDR3 in amino acids: CASSLGPSFKGEQFF. The CDR3 region has the DNA TGTGCCAGCAGCCTAGGTCCGTCCTTTAAGGGAGAGCAGTTCTTC.

This clonotype was seen ten or more times. The J gene is TRBJ2-7, the V gene TRBV6-5; D may be TRBD2 (5 bases). From germline, CDR1 is MNHEY and CDR2 SVGAGI. V was pared by 0 bases and J by 2 bases, with 11 bases between. This CDR3 is built from 15 residues. CDR3: CASSYSLDSAYEQYF. The CDR3, as DNA: TGTGCCAGCAGTTACTCCCTGGACTCGGCCTACGAGCAGTACTTC.

A note on this clonotype: At one end, the junction sequence differs from germline, possibly due to a read error. The chain recombines TRBV6-1 with TRBJ2-7, with D tentatively TRBD1 or TRBD2 (5 bases each). The germline CDR1 and CDR2 sequences are MNHNS and SASEGT. CDR3 length: 16 amino acids. The CDR3 loop reads CASRVRENTYNSPLQF. The CDR3 DNA reads as TGTGCCAGCAGGGTCAGGGAGAATACTTATAATTCACCCCTCCAGTTC.

This clonotype was recorded a few times. A clone one base away is much larger, so this may be a read error. The rearrangement uses TRBV7-2 and TRBJ2-1; 11 bases match TRBD2. CDR1 is SGHTA, CDR2 FQGNSA, per germline. This CDR3 has 13 amino acids. Losses at the gene ends were 5 bases for V and 10 bases for J; bases not matched to a gene: 4. The CDR3 bases are TGTGCCAGCAGCCTGGGACTAGCGGACGAGCAGTTCTTC. It yields the protein CASSLGLADEQFF.

This clonotype occurred many times. J is TRBJ2-3 and V is TRBV7-6; D unresolved. Per the germline V gene, CDR1 is SGHVS and CDR2 is FNYEAQ. Between the trimmed V and J ends, which lost 2 bases and 1 base, there was a span of 7 bases. CDR3 size: 14 residues. This chain's CDR3 is CASSLNQGTDTQYF. Written as DNA, the CDR3 is TGTGCCAGCAGCTTAAATCAGGGCACAGATACGCAGTATTTT. Combining the CDR3 with reference TRBV7-6 and TRBJ2-3 gives the whole variable domain GAGVSQSPRYKVTKRGQDVALRCDPISGHVSLYWYRQALGQGPEFLTYFNYEAQQDKSGLPNDRFSAERPEGSISTLTIQRTEQRDSAMYRCASSLNQGTDTQYFGPGTRLTVL.

At least ten counts were recorded for this clonotype. Sequence at one end of the junction differs from germline and may be a read error. The chain combines TRBV7-7 with TRBJ2-3; either TRBD1 or TRBD2 may fit D (6 bases each). The length of the CDR3 is 14 residues. The germline V gene has CDR1 SSHAT and CDR2 FNYEAQ (reference sequence). CDR3 region: CASSLEQGGGTQYF. As DNA, the CDR3 is TGTGCTAGCAGCTTAGAACAGGGAGGCGGTACGCAGTATTTT.

This clonotype has only a few counts. The V and J genes are TRBV12-3 or TRBV12-4 and TRBJ1-1, with 10 bases that match TRBD1. V lost 5 bases and J lost 9; bases outside the gene matches: 18. The CDR3 length is 17 residues. CDR3 residues: CASSPLRLGDRGLQAFF. CDR3 coding DNA: TGTGCCAGCAGTCCTCTTAGGCTGGGGGACAGGGGATTGCAAGCTTTCTTT.

This clonotype appeared a single time. The missing conserved phenylalanine or tryptophan at the end of this CDR3 makes a read error likely. The DNA is omitted, as the CDR3 cannot be located on it reliably, and the CDR3 follows TCRdb's listing. The chain combines TRBV7-2 with TRBJ2-1; the table's D call TRBD1 went unverified against the DNA. CDR1 and CDR2 from the germline V gene are SGHTA and FQGNSA. Counting both end residues, the CDR3 totals 12 amino acids. CDR3: CASSHVTGERFC.

V gene TRBV7-6 combines with J gene TRBJ2-1; 10 nucleotides agree with TRBD2. The last part of the DNA fits TRBJ2-7 better; the J call may be wrong. The CDR3 has 16 amino acids. Germline-derived CDR1 and CDR2 are SGHVS and FNYEAQ. CDR3 amino acids: CASSAVMSGGGGEQYF. In DNA form, the CDR3 reads TGTGCCAGCAGCGCCGTGATGAGCGGGGGGGGTGGTGAGCAGTACTTC.

This clonotype was observed once. Because the CDR3 is missing its conserved closing phenylalanine or tryptophan, this is likely a read error. The chain recombines TRBV6-4 with TRBJ2-7, with D perhaps TRBD1 or TRBD2 (5 bases each). The J call may be mistaken, given a closer DNA end match to TRBJ2-1. Germline V gene sequence: CDR1 MRHNA, CDR2 SNTAGT. This CDR3 is built from 13 residues. The DNA for the CDR3 is TGTGCCAGCAGCCGGGACGGCGACAATGAGCAGTTCTGC. Amino acid sequence: CASSRDGDNEQFC.

Notes on this clonotype: A read error is possible here, since a much larger clone lies one base away. Given the absence of the conserved phenylalanine or tryptophan at the CDR3 end, a read error is likely. The V call is TRBV14, the J call TRBJ2-5; D is unclear. The tail of the sequence fits TRBJ2-1 better, so the J call may be wrong. The CDR3 is 12 amino acids. Germline V CDR1 and CDR2: SGHDN, FVKESK. CDR3 sequence (DNA): TGTGCCATCAGCCAAGATCGGATGGAGCAGTTCTGC. It specifies CAISQDRMEQFC.

On this clonotype: The limits of the CDR3 on the DNA are not certain, so only TCRdb's listed CDR3 is given. The chain combines TRBV27 with TRBJ2-1; TRBD1 is taken as the D call from the table, unchecked against the DNA. The germline V gene encodes CDR1 MNHEY and CDR2 SMNVEV (reference sequence). Counting both end residues, the CDR3 totals 14 amino acids. CDR3 in amino acids: CASGFGAGTYEEFF.

CDR3 sequence (DNA): TGTGCCAGCAGCTTGCAGGGCACAGGGGAGACCCAGTACTTC. This codes for CASSLQGTGETQYF. The genes are TRBV11-2 and TRBJ2-5, with D tentatively TRBD1 (6 bases). The V end lost 3 bases, the J end lost 5 bases, and 13 bases lay between the germline ends. Germline V gives CDR1 SGHAT, CDR2 FQNNGV. The length of the CDR3 is 14 residues.

This clonotype was found many times. The CDR3 here is CASSFTSGLQETQFF. Here the CDR3 DNA reads TGTGCCAGCAGCTTTACTAGCGGGCTCCAAGAGACCCAGTTCTTC. The V call is TRBV7-8, the J call TRBJ2-1; TRBD2 matches at 9 bases. The germline gives CDR1 SGHVS, CDR2 FQNEAQ. Losses at the gene ends were 3 bases for V and 13 bases for J; bases not matched to a gene: 13. The CDR3 sequence is 15 residues long.